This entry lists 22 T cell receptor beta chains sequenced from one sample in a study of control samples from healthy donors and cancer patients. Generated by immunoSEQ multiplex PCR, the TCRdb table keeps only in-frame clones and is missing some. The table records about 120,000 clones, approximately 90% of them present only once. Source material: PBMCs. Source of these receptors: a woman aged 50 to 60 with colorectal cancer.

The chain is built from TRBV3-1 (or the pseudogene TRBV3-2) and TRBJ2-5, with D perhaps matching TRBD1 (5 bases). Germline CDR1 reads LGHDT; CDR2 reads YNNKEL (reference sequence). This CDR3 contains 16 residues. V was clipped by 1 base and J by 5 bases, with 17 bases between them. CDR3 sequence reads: CASSQGWVVGRETQYF. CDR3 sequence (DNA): TGTGCCAGCAGCCAAGGATGGGTTGTGGGGCGGGAGACCCAGTACTTC.

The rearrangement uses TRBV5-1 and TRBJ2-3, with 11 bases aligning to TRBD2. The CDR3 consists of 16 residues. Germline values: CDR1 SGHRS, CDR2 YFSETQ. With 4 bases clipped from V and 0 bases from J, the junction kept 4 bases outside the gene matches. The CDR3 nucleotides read TGCGCCAGCAGCGGGGGACTAGCGGAGAGCACAGATACGCAGTATTTT. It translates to CASSGGLAESTDTQYF.

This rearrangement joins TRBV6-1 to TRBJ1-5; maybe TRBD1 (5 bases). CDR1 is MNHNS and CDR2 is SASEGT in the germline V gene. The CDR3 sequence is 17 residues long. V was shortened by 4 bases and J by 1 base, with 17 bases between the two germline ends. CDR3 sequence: CASSGQGSTGSNQPQHF. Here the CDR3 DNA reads TGTGCCAGCAGTGGTCAGGGATCGACTGGCAGCAATCAGCCCCAGCATTTT.

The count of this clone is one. CDR3 sequence reads: CASSVGINTEAFF. CDR3 nucleotide sequence: TGTGCCAGCAGCGTGGGGATTAACACTGAAGCTTTCTTT. The chain carries TRBV9 and TRBJ1-1, with no clear D. The CDR3 loop spans 13 amino acids. Germline V gives CDR1 SGDLS, CDR2 YYNGEE. V shed 2 bases and J shed 2 bases, with 7 bases lying between them.

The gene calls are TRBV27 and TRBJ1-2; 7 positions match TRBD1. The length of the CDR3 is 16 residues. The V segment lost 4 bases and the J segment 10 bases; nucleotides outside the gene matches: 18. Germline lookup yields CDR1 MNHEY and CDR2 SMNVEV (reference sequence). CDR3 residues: CASSSRLRTDRDYYTF. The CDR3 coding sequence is TGTGCCAGCAGTTCAAGGCTGAGAACCGACAGGGATTACTACACCTTC.

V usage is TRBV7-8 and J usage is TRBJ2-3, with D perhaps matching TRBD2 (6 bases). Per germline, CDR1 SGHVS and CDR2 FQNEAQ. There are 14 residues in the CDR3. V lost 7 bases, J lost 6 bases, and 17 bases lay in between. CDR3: CASNRGAGPDTQYF. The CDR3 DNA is TGTGCCAGCAATCGTGGGGCGGGACCCGATACGCAGTATTTT.

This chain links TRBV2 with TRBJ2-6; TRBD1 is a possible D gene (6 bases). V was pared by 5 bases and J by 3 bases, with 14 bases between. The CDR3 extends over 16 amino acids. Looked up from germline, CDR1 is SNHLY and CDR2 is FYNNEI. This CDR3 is CASSTGRGSGANVLTF. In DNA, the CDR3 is TGTGCCAGCAGTACAGGCAGGGGAAGTGGGGCCAACGTCCTGACTTTC. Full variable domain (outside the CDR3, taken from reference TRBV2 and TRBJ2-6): EPEVTQTPSHQVTQMGQEVILRCVPISNHLYFYWYRQILGQKVEFLVSFYNNEISEKSEIFDDQFSVERPDGSNFTLKIRSTKLEDSAMYFCASSTGRGSGANVLTFGAGSRLTVL.

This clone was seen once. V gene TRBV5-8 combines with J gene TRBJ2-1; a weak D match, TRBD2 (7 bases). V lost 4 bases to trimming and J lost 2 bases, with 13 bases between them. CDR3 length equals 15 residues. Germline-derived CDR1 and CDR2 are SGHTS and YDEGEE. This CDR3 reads CASSLWGGPYNEQFF. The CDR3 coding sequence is TGTGCCAGCAGCCTCTGGGGGGGCCCCTACAATGAGCAGTTCTTC. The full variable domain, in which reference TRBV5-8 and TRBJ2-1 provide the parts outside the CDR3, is EAGVTQSPTHLIKTRGQQATLRCSPISGHTSVYWYQQALGLGLQFLLWYDEGEERNRGNFPPRFSGRQFPNYSSELNVNALELEDSALYLCASSLWGGPYNEQFFGPGTRLTVL.

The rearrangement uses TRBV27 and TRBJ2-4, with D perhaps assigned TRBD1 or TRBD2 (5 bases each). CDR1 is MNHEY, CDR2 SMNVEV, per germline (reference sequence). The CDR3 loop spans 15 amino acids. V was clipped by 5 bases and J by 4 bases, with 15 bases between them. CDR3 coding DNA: TGTGCCAGCAGTGATCCCTCAGGGAGTAAAAACATTCAGTACTTC. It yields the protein CASSDPSGSKNIQYF.

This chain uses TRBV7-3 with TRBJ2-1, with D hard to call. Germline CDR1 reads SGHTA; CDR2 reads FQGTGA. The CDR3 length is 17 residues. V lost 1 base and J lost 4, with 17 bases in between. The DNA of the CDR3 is TGTGCCAGCAGCTTAAAGCCAACCTCGAACCCGTACAATGAGCAGTTCTTC. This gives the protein CASSLKPTSNPYNEQFF.

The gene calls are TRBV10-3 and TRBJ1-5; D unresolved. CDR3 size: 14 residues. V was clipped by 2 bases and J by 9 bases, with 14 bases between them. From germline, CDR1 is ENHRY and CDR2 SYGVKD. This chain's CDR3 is CAISEGSPHVPQHF. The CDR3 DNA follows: TGTGCCATCAGTGAGGGGTCACCACATGTGCCCCAGCATTTT.

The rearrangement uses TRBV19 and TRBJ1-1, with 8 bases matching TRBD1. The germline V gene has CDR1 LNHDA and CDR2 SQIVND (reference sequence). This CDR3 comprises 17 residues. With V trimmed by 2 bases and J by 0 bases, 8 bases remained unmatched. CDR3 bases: TGTGCCAGTAGTATAAATGACAGGGGAGGGATGAACACTGAAGCTTTCTTT. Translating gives CASSINDRGGMNTEAFF.

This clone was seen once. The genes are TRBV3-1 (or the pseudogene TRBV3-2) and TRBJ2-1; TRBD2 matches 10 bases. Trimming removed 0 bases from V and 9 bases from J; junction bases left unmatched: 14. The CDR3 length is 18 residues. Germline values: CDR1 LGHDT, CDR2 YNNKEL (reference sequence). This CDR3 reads CASSQDLVIAGGSGEQFF. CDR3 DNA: TGTGCCAGCAGCCAAGATTTGGTAATAGCGGGAGGTAGTGGTGAGCAGTTCTTC.

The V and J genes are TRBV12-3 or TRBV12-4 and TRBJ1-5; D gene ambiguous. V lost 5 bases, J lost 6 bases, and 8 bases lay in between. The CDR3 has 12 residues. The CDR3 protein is CASSPHRQPQHF. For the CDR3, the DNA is TGTGCCAGCAGTCCCCATCGTCAGCCCCAGCATTTT.

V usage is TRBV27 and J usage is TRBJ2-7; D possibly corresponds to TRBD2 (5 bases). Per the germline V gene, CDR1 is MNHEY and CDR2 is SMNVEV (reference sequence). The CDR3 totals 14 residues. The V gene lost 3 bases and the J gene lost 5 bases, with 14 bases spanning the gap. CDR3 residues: CASSLSWEPHEQYF. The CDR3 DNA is TGTGCCAGCAGTTTGAGTTGGGAGCCCCACGAGCAGTACTTC.

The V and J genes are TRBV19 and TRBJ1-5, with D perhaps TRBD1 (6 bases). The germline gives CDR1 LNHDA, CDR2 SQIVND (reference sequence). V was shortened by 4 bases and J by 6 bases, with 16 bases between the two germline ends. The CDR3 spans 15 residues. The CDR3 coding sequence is TGTGCCAGTAGTACCTTTGGGGGGCTGGGTCAGCCCCAGCATTTT. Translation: CASSTFGGLGQPQHF.

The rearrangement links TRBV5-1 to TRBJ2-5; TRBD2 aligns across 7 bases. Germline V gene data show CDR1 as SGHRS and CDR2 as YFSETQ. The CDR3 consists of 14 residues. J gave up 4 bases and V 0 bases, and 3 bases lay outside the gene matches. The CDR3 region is CASSLGSSGETQYF. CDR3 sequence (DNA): TGCGCCAGCAGCTTGGGGTCTAGCGGAGAGACCCAGTACTTC.

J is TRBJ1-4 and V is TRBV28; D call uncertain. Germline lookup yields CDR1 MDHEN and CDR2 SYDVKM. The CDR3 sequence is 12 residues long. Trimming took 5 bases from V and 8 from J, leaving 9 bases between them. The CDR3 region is CASSPIDEKLFF. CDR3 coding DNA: TGTGCCAGCAGTCCCATCGACGAAAAACTGTTTTTT.

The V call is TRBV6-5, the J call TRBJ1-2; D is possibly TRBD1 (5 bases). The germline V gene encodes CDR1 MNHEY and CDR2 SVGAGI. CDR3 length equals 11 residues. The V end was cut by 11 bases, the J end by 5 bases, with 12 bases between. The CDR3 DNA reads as TGTGCCGCCGGGGGTTTATATGGCTACACCTTC. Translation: CAAGGLYGYTF.

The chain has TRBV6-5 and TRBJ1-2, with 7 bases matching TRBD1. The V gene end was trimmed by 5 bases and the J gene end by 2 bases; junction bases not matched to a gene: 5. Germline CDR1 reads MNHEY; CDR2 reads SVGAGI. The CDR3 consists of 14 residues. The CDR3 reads CASSNRGGNYGYTF. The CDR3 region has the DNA TGTGCCAGCAGTAACAGGGGTGGGAACTATGGCTACACCTTC.

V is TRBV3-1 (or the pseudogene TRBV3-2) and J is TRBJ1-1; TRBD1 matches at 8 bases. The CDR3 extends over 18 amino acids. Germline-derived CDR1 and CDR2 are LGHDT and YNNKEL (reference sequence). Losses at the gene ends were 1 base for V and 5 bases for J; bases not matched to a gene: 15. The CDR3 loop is CASSQGTGRIGRRTEAFF. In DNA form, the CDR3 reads TGTGCCAGCAGCCAAGGGACAGGGCGGATTGGGAGGAGGACTGAAGCTTTCTTT.

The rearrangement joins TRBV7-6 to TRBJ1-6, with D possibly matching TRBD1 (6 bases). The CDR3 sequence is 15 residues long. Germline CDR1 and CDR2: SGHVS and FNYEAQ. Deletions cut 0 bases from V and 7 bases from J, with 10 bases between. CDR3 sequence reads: CASSLAQGRNSPLHF. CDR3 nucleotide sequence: TGTGCCAGCAGCTTAGCACAGGGTCGGAATTCACCCCTCCACTTT.